One sample yielded the 13 T cell receptor beta chains listed below, sequenced in a study of cytomegalovirus exposure and HLA in healthy donors. Primers for the PCR totalled 60 Vbeta and 13 Jbeta. The method was immunoSEQ multiplex PCR; TCRdb's version includes in-frame clones alone and lacks a portion of them. The sample has some 150,000 clones, 79% seen once; the top ten hold 2.3%. The sequencing input was PBMCs. These receptors all stem from a woman in her forties or fifties in good health and CMV-seronegative.

The J gene is TRBJ1-5, the V gene TRBV19; no clear D gene. V was cut by 0 bases and J by 13 bases, with 13 bases left in between. Germline V gives CDR1 LNHDA, CDR2 SQIVND (reference sequence). The CDR3 sequence is 13 residues long. CDR3 sequence: CASSIEYHKNQHF. In nucleotides, the CDR3 is TGTGCCAGTAGTATAGAGTACCACAAGAATCAGCATTTT. The full variable domain, in which reference TRBV19 and TRBJ1-5 provide the parts outside the CDR3, is DGGITQSPKYLFRKEGQNVTLSCEQNLNHDAMYWYRQDPGQGLRLIYYSQIVNDFQKGDIAEGYSVSREKKESFPLTVTSAQKNPTAFYLCASSIEYHKNQHFGDGTRLSIL.

This chain joins TRBV10-1 and TRBJ2-4; D gene ambiguous. This CDR3 contains 14 residues. The V end was cut by 4 bases, the J end by 2 bases, with 9 bases between. In germline, CDR1 is WNHNN, CDR2 SYGVQD (reference sequence). CDR3 DNA: TGCGCCAGCAGTGGAGGATCTCCCAAAAACATTCAGTACTTC. Translating gives CASSGGSPKNIQYF.

The V and J genes are TRBV27 and TRBJ1-1; D is possibly TRBD1 (6 bases). Per the germline V gene, CDR1 is MNHEY and CDR2 is SMNVEV (reference sequence). This CDR3 is built from 19 residues. Trimming shortened V by 2 bases and J by 1 base, and 23 bases separated the two germline ends. The CDR3 nucleotides are TGTGCCAGCAGTTTAAAGAGTGTAACGGACAGAGGAAGGAACACTGAAGCTTTCTTT. Translating it yields CASSLKSVTDRGRNTEAFF.

The chain is built from TRBV18 and TRBJ1-2; D perhaps matches TRBD1 (6 bases). The germline CDR1 and CDR2 sequences are KGHSH and LQKENI. V was trimmed by 2 bases and J by 6 bases, leaving 10 bases between them. The CDR3 is 13 amino acids. CDR3 bases: TGTGCCAGCTCACCAGGGACATCAGATGGCTACACCTTC. It encodes CASSPGTSDGYTF.

The J gene is TRBJ1-1, the V gene TRBV4-1, with D unresolved. The CDR3 is 15 residues long. Germline V gene sequence: CDR1 MGHRA, CDR2 YSYEKL. The V end lost 3 bases, the J end lost 7 bases, and 18 bases lay between the germline ends. CDR3 region: CASSQPGTDWIEAFF. DNA of the CDR3: TGCGCCAGCAGCCAGCCGGGAACGGACTGGATTGAAGCTTTCTTT.

A single count supports this clone. This chain links TRBV18 with TRBJ1-4; tentatively, D is TRBD1 (5 bases). CDR1 is KGHSH, CDR2 LQKENI, per germline. Trimming took off 2 bases at V and 4 bases at J, with 11 bases between the two ends. There are 15 residues in the CDR3. Here the CDR3 reads CASSPTTARNEKLFF. The CDR3 DNA reads as TGTGCCAGCTCACCAACGACAGCCCGTAATGAAAAACTGTTTTTT.

The V call is TRBV5-1, the J call TRBJ2-2, with TRBD2 matching over 10 bases. There are 16 residues in the CDR3. V trimming: 4 bases; J trimming: 1 base; junction bases outside the gene matches: 4. Germline assignment: CDR1 SGHRS and CDR2 YFSETQ. This chain's CDR3 is CASSTSSGGNTGELFF. In nucleotides, the CDR3 is TGCGCCAGCAGCACCTCTAGCGGGGGGAACACCGGGGAGCTGTTTTTT.

The chain combines TRBV7-9 with TRBJ2-5, with D perhaps TRBD2 (5 bases). Deletions cut 1 base from V and 1 base from J, with 19 bases between. CDR1 and CDR2 (germline): SEHNR, FQNEAQ (reference sequence). The CDR3 sequence is 18 residues long. Written as DNA, the CDR3 is TGTGCCAGCAGCTTAGATCCAGCCACCAGTGGGAGCCAAGAGACCCAGTACTTC. Translation: CASSLDPATSGSQETQYF. Variable domain in full (rest from reference TRBV7-9 and TRBJ2-5): DTGVSQNPRHKITKRGQNVTFRCDPISEHNRLYWYRQTLGQGPEFLTYFQNEAQLEKSRLLSDRFSAERPKGSFSTLEIQRTEQGDSAMYLCASSLDPATSGSQETQYFGPGTRLLVL.

The chain links TRBV9 to TRBJ1-3, with D perhaps matching TRBD1 (6 bases). The CDR3 has 19 amino acids. The germline V gene encodes CDR1 SGDLS and CDR2 YYNGEE. V lost 0 bases to trimming and J lost 0 bases, with 19 bases between them. CDR3 sequence (DNA): TGTGCCAGCAGCGTAGAGTTAAGGGGGACCGGGAACTCTGGAAACACCATATATTTT. Its protein product is CASSVELRGTGNSGNTIYF.

CDR3 DNA: TGCGCCAGCAGCCCTCACCGGACAGCGAACACTGAAGCTTTCTTT. Amino acids: CASSPHRTANTEAFF. This chain connects TRBV4-1 to TRBJ1-1; maybe TRBD1 (6 bases). This CDR3 has 15 residues. The V and J ends lost 4 bases and 1 base respectively, with 13 bases between them. In germline, CDR1 is MGHRA, CDR2 YSYEKL.

J is TRBJ2-2 and V is TRBV4-3; 9 bases fit TRBD2. The junction had 3 bases not matched to a gene; V was cut back by 1 base and J by 6 bases. This CDR3 comprises 15 residues. Germline CDR1 and CDR2: LGHNA and YSLEER. The CDR3 sequence is CASSQVVAGAGELFF. CDR3 DNA sequence: TGCGCCAGCAGCCAAGTGGTAGCGGGGGCCGGGGAGCTGTTTTTT.

This rearrangement joins TRBV4-3 to TRBJ1-4; 9 bases line up with TRBD1. From germline, CDR1 is LGHNA and CDR2 YSLEER. The length of the CDR3 is 18 residues. The J segment lost 4 bases and the V segment lost 0 bases, leaving 9 bases of the junction unmatched. The CDR3 is CASSQDILGQGLNEKLFF. The CDR3 region has the DNA TGCGCCAGCAGCCAAGATATCTTGGGACAGGGCCTTAATGAAAAACTGTTTTTT.

There are a few counts of this clone. This rearrangement joins TRBV5-1 to TRBJ1-6; D is perhaps TRBD1 (6 bases). The CDR3 covers 15 residues. The V end lost 2 bases, the J end lost 7 bases, and 13 bases lay between the germline ends. Per germline, CDR1 SGHRS and CDR2 YFSETQ. CDR3 DNA: TGCGCCAGCAGCTTTAACGCAGGGGCCAATTCACCCCTCCACTTT. Translated, it gives CASSFNAGANSPLHF. Combining the CDR3 with reference TRBV5-1 and TRBJ1-6 gives the whole variable domain KAGVTQTPRYLIKTRGQQVTLSCSPISGHRSVSWYQQTPGQGLQFLFEYFSETQRNKGNFPGRFSGRQFSNSRSEMNVSTLELGDSALYLCASSFNAGANSPLHFGNGTRLTVT.